Listed below are T cell receptor beta chains from one sample, sequenced in a study of shared clonotypes between healthy human individuals. Here immunoSEQ multiplex PCR was the method, and the copy in TCRdb shows in-frame clones only, minus some. This table has around 510,000 clones, around 78% appearing once. The specimen sequenced was PBMCs. The source of these receptors is a woman aged 40-49 years in good health. Some clones in this sample may be carry-over from other donors' samples. CDR3s include the opening cysteine and the closing phenylalanine or tryptophan. D genes are given only for firm matches. Clone size, where shown, is once, few, many, or a class for clones that have expanded.

j_call,clone_size,d_call,v_call,cdr3_aa,cdr3_nt
TRBJ2-1,.,.,TRBV11-2,CASSLRQGGFNEQFF,TGTGCCAGCAGCTTGCGGCAGGGTGGGTTCAATGAGCAGTTCTTC
TRBJ2-3,.,.,TRBV6-5,CASKGGAATDTQYF,TGTGCCAGCAAGGGGGGGGCAGCCACAGATACGCAGTATTTT
TRBJ2-7,.,TRBD2,TRBV7-9,CASSSSGGQPTYEQYF,TGTGCCAGCAGCTCCTCGGGAGGCCAACCCACCTACGAGCAGTACTTC
TRBJ2-7,.,.,TRBV5-4,CASSLRVDTYEQYF,TGTGCCAGCAGCTTGCGGGTGGATACCTACGAGCAGTACTTC
TRBJ2-2,once,TRBD1,TRBV5-1,CASSLQGAINLGELFF,TGCGCCAGCAGCTTGCAGGGGGCGATTAATCTCGGGGAGCTGTTTTTT
TRBJ1-1,few,.,TRBV6-6,CASSYRGENTEAFF,TGTGCCAGCAGTTACCGCGGGGAGAACACTGAAGCTTTCTTT
TRBJ2-1,.,.,TRBV9,CASSVGVRANEQFF,TGTGCCAGCAGCGTAGGGGTCAGGGCCAATGAGCAGTTCTTC
TRBJ2-5,.,TRBD2,TRBV13,CASSSAQLAGEFKTQYF,TGTGCCAGCAGCTCCGCCCAACTAGCGGGAGAATTTAAGACCCAGTACTTC
TRBJ1-2,.,TRBD1,TRBV27,CASSRQGNYGYTF,TGTGCCAGCAGCAGACAGGGCAACTATGGCTACACCTTC
TRBJ2-7,.,TRBD2,TRBV5-6,CASSLVGTGAGEQYF,TGTGCCAGCAGCTTGGTCGGTACGGGAGCGGGGGAGCAGTACTTC
TRBJ1-1,.,TRBD1,TRBV7-2,CASSRQGRNTEAFF,TGTGCCAGCAGCCGACAGGGCCGGAACACTGAAGCTTTCTTT
TRBJ1-2,.,.,TRBV15,CATSRDRGRDYGYTF,TGTGCCACCAGCAGAGATCGGGGAAGGGATTATGGCTACACCTTC
TRBJ2-3,.,.,TRBV6-5,CASSKQGTSTDTQYF,TGTGCTAGCAGTAAACAGGGAACTAGCACAGATACGCAGTATTTT
TRBJ2-5,.,TRBD1,TRBV6-5,CASSGGQGEQETQYF,TGTGCCAGCAGTGGAGGACAGGGGGAGCAAGAGACCCAGTACTTC
TRBJ2-7,.,.,TRBV7-9,CASSLTSPYEQYF,TGTGCCAGCAGCCTTACCTCCCCCTACGAGCAGTACTTC
TRBJ1-1,.,TRBD1,TRBV29-1,CSAARDSVEAFF,TGCAGCGCCGCCCGGGACAGCGTTGAAGCTTTCTTT
TRBJ1-5,.,.,TRBV5-1,CASSPPHARPEHSNQPQHF,TGTGCCAGCAGCCCTCCCCATGCCCGACCCGAACATAGCAATCAGCCCCAGCATTTT
TRBJ2-1,.,.,TRBV15,CATSSHRNEQFF,TGTGCCACCAGCAGCCACCGGAATGAGCAGTTCTTC
TRBJ2-7,.,TRBD1,TRBV30,CAWAPGQGRYEQYF,TGTGCCTGGGCGCCGGGACAGGGGCGATACGAGCAGTACTTC
TRBJ1-4,.,.,TRBV27,CASTPGAGGREKLFF,TGTGCCAGCACCCCTGGGGCAGGAGGGCGGGAAAAACTGTTTTTT
TRBJ1-2,few,.,TRBV10-3,CAITTGAADGYTF,TGTGCCATCACCACGGGGGCGGCGGATGGCTACACCTTC
TRBJ2-5,once,.,TRBV7-2,CASSLAARGQETQYF,TGTGCCAGCAGCTTAGCGGCTCGGGGGCAAGAGACCCAGTACTTC
TRBJ2-7,.,.,TRBV28,CASGRPDFEQYF,TGTGCCAGCGGACGGCCTGACTTCGAGCAGTACTTC
TRBJ1-1,.,.,TRBV2,CASRAGLRTEAFF,TGTGCCAGCAGAGCAGGGTTGAGGACTGAAGCTTTCTTT